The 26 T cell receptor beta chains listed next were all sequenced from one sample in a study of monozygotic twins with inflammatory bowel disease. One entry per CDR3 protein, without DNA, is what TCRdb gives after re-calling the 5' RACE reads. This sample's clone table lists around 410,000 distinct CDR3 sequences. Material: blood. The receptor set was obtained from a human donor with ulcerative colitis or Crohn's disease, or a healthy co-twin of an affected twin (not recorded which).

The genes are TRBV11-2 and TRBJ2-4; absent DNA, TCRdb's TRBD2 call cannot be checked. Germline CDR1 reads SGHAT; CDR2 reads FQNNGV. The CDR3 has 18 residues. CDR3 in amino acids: CASSLVLSQAMSKNIQYF. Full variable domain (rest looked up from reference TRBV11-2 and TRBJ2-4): EAGVAQSPRYKIIEKRQSVAFWCNPISGHATLYWYQQILGQGPKLLIQFQNNGVVDDSQLPKDRFSAERLKGVDSTLKIQPAKLEDSAVYLCASSLVLSQAMSKNIQYFGAGTRLSVL.

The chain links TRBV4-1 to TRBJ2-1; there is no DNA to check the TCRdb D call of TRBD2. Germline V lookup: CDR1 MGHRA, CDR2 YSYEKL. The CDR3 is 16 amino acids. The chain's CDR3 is CASSHATSGTYNEQFF.

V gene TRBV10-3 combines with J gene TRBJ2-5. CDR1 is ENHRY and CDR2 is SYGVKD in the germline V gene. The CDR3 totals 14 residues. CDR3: CAISESAPKETQYF.

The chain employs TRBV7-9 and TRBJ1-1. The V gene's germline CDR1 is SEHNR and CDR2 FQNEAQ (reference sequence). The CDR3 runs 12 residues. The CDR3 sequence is CASSPSRTEAFF.

The CDR3: CASSSPPSGRGYNEQFF. This chain joins TRBV5-4 and TRBJ2-1; checking the TCRdb D call of TRBD2 is not possible without DNA. The CDR3 spans 17 residues. The germline V gene has CDR1 SGHNT and CDR2 YYREEE (reference sequence).

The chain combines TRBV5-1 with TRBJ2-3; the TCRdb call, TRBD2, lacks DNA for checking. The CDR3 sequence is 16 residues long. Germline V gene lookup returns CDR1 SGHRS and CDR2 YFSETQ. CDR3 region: CASSWTSGASTDTQYF.

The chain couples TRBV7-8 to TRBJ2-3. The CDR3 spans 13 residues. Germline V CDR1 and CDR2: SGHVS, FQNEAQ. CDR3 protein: CASSSSYTDTQYF.

CDR3 sequence reads: CASSLGTGTDTQYF. The V gene is TRBV7-2, the J gene TRBJ2-3. From germline, CDR1 is SGHTA and CDR2 FQGNSA. CDR3 length equals 14 residues.

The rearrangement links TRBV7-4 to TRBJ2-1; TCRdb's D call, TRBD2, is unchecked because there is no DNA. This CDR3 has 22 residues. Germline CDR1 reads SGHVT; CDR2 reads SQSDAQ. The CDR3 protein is CASTSPSFTMTSGRPSYNEQFF.

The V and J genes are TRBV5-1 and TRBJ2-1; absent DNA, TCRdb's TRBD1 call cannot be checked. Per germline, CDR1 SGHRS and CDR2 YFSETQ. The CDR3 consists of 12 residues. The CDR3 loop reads CASSTQGFEQFF.

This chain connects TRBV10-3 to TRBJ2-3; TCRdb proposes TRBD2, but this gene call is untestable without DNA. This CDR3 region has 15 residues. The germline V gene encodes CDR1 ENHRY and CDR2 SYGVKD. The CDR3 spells CASEELAGPTDTQYF.

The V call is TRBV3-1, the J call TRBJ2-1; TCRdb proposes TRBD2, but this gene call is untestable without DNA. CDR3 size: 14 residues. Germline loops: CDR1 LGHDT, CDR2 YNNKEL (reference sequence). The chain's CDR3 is CASSQASGRYEQFF.

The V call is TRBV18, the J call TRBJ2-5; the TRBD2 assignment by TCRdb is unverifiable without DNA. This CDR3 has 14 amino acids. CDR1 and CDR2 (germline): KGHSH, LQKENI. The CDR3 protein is CASSPQGGPTAQYF.

The chain's CDR3 is CASRLLADNEQFF. This sequence joins TRBV6-5 and TRBJ2-1; the D call from TCRdb, TRBD2, cannot be confirmed without DNA. Per the germline V gene, CDR1 is MNHEY and CDR2 is SVGAGI. This CDR3 has 13 amino acids.

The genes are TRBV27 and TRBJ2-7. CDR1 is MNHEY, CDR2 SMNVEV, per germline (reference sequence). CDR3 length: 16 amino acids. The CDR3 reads CASSHQLSEISFEQYF.

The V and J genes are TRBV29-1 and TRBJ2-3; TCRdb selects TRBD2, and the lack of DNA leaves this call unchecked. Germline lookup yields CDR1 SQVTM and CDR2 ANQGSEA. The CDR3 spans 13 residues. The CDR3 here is CSVVSAVTDTQYF.

The CDR3 protein is CASEDRGLLNTEAFF. This rearrangement joins TRBV5-4 to TRBJ1-1; as DNA is missing, the TRBD1 call by TCRdb cannot be tested. In germline, CDR1 is SGHNT, CDR2 YYREEE (reference sequence). CDR3 length: 15 amino acids.

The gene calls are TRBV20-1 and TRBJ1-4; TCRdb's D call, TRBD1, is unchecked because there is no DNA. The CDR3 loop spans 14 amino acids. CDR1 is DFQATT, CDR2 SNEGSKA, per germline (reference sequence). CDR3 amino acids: CSAEGQAANEKLFF.

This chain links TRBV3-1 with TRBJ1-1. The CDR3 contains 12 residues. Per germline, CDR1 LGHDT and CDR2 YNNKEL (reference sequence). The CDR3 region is CASSQSNTEAFF.

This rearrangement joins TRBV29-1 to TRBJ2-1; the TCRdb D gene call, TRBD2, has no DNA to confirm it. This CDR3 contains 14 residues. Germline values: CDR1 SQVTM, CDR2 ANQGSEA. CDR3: CSVLGLARYNEQFF.

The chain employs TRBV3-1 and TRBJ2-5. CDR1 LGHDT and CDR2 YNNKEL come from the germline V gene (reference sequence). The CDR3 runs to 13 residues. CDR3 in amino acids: CASSPTLGETQYF.

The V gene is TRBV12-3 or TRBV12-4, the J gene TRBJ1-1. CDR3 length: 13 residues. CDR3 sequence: CASSFERSTEAFF.

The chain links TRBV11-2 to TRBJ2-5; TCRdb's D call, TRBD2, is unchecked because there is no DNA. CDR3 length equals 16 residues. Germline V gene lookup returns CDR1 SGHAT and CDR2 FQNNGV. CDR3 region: CASSQPLTSGQETQYF.

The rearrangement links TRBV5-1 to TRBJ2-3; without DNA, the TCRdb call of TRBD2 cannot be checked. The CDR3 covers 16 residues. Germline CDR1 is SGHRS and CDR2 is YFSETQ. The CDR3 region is CASSENPTSGSNTQYF.

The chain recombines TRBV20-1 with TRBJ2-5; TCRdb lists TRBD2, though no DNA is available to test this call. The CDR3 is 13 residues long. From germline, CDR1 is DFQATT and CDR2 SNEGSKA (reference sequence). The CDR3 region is CSAVAGGKETQYF.

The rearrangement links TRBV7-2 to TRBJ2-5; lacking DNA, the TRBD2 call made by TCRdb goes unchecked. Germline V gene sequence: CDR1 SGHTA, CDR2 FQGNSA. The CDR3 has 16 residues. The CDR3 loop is CASSPNRIALRETQYF.